The next 20 T cell receptor beta chains were all read from a single sample in a study of early T cells in non-severe SARS-CoV-2 infection. TCRdb redid the calling of the 5' RACE reads with MiXCR, one entry per CDR3 protein. The table lists some 61,000 distinct CDR3 sequences, 8% to 13% of them singletons, with under 5% in the top ten. Source material: whole blood. The receptors here all came from an adult who was a healthcare worker with PCR-confirmed SARS-CoV-2 infection or an uninfected control (not recorded which).

This clonotype was observed at least ten times. The chain recombines TRBV20-1 with TRBJ2-3; TRBD2 matches 8 bases. Losses at the gene ends were 8 bases for V and 8 bases for J; bases not matched to a gene: 12. Germline CDR1 DFQATT, CDR2 SNEGSKA (reference sequence). The CDR3 length is 13 residues. The CDR3 coding sequence is TGCAGTTCCCGGGGGGGCGCGCCGGGTACGCAGTATTTT. Translation: CSSRGGAPGTQYF.

This clonotype has just one count. This may be a read error: a much more frequent sequence differs by one nucleotide. The CDR3 DNA reads TGCAGTGCTAGAGAGCGGAGATTAAACACTGAAGCTTCCTTT. Translation: CSARERRLNTEASF. V usage is TRBV20-1 and J usage is TRBJ1-1; D unclear. Looked up from germline, CDR1 is DFQATT and CDR2 is SNEGSKA (reference sequence). This CDR3 spans 14 amino acids.

In its sample, this clonotype was seen many times. This chain connects TRBV7-2 to TRBJ2-7, with a weak D call TRBD1 (6 bases). V lost 5 bases, J lost 5 bases, and 13 bases lay in between. This CDR3 has 13 residues. CDR1 and CDR2 from the germline V gene are SGHTA and FQGNSA. The CDR3 protein is CASSLWQGNEQYF. Written as DNA, the CDR3 is TGTGCCAGCAGCCTATGGCAGGGGAACGAGCAGTACTTC.

The gene calls are TRBV7-9 and TRBJ2-3; a possible D gene is TRBD2 (6 bases). The germline V gene has CDR1 SEHNR and CDR2 FQNEAQ (reference sequence). This CDR3 region has 15 residues. V dropped 2 bases and J dropped 3 bases, with 12 bases sitting between them. The CDR3 sequence: CASSLITGGTDTQYF. The CDR3 nucleotides read TGTGCCAGCAGCTTAATTACAGGAGGGACAGATACGCAGTATTTT.

This clonotype was detected many times. V is TRBV7-2 and J is TRBJ2-1; no clear D gene. The ends were cut back, 5 bases at V and 4 bases at J, with 9 bases in the middle. Germline V gene sequence: CDR1 SGHTA, CDR2 FQGNSA. The CDR3 length is 13 residues. The CDR3 here is CASSPTGYNEQFF. In nucleotides, the CDR3 is TGTGCCAGCAGCCCGACCGGGTACAATGAGCAGTTCTTC.

The V and J genes are TRBV6-1 and TRBJ2-7, with 7 bases fitting TRBD1. This CDR3 spans 14 amino acids. Trimming at V came to 7 bases and at J to 5 bases, leaving 11 bases not matched to a gene. Germline V lookup: CDR1 MNHNS, CDR2 SASEGT. The CDR3 here is CASIFRQGDDEQYF. CDR3 nucleotides: TGTGCCAGCATTTTTAGACAGGGTGATGACGAGCAGTACTTC.

This CDR3 reads CASSAPKGGRGTDTQYF. CDR3 coding DNA: TGTGCCAGTAGTGCCCCGAAGGGCGGGAGGGGCACAGATACGCAGTATTTT. V gene TRBV19 combines with J gene TRBJ2-3; 9 nucleotides line up with TRBD2. J was trimmed by 1 base and V by 5 bases; bases with no gene match: 10. Germline CDR1 reads LNHDA; CDR2 reads SQIVND (reference sequence). The CDR3 covers 17 residues. Full variable domain (rest looked up from reference TRBV19 and TRBJ2-3): DGGITQSPKYLFRKEGQNVTLSCEQNLNHDAMYWYRQDPGQGLRLIYYSQIVNDFQKGDIAEGYSVSREKKESFPLTVTSAQKNPTAFYLCASSAPKGGRGTDTQYFGPGTRLTVL.

The V and J genes are TRBV12-3 or TRBV12-4 and TRBJ2-5; D not certain. The V end was cut by 3 bases, the J end by 2 bases, with 7 bases between. CDR3 length: 13 residues. CDR3 sequence reads: CASSFVDQETQYF. The DNA for the CDR3 is TGTGCCAGCAGTTTCGTGGATCAAGAGACCCAGTACTTC.

The rearrangement uses TRBV5-1 and TRBJ2-5; the D call may be TRBD1 or TRBD2 (5 bases each). V was pared by 4 bases and J by 5 bases, with 12 bases between. The V gene's germline CDR1 is SGHRS and CDR2 YFSETQ. This CDR3 is 13 amino acids long. In DNA form, the CDR3 reads TGCGCCAGCAGCCAGGATTGGGGGGAGACCCAGTACTTC. It is translated as CASSQDWGETQYF.

This clonotype was seen a handful of times. The chain carries TRBV7-9 and TRBJ2-4, with 8 bases that match TRBD1. Trimming took 3 bases from V and 2 from J; bases not matched to a gene: 6. Germline CDR1 and CDR2: SEHNR and FQNEAQ (reference sequence). The CDR3 spans 16 residues. The CDR3 loop is CASSFGQGGTKNIQYF. The CDR3 bases are TGTGCCAGCAGCTTCGGACAGGGTGGAACCAAAAACATTCAGTACTTC.

A few counts support this clonotype. The chain joins TRBV5-5 to TRBJ1-2; possible D gene TRBD1, 5 bases. The CDR3 totals 14 residues. In germline, CDR1 is SGHKS, CDR2 YYEKEE (reference sequence). Trimming pared 0 bases from V and 4 bases from J, leaving 10 bases between. This CDR3 is CASSLGADSYGYTF. CDR3 DNA sequence: TGTGCCAGCAGCTTGGGGGCCGACAGCTATGGCTACACCTTC.

The rearrangement links TRBV4-3 to TRBJ2-1; 9 bases line up with TRBD2. V shed 4 bases and J 8 bases; nucleotides not matched to a gene: 9. The length of the CDR3 is 15 residues. Germline V CDR1 and CDR2: LGHNA, YSLEER. CDR3: CASSRLGREGYEQFF. CDR3 coding DNA: TGCGCCAGCAGCCGATTGGGGCGGGAGGGCTATGAGCAGTTCTTC.

The table lists this clonotype with many counts. The rearrangement uses TRBV30 and TRBJ2-3; D is undetermined. The CDR3 runs to 13 residues. Germline values: CDR1 GTSNPN, CDR2 SVGIG (reference sequence). V gave up 0 bases and J gave up 5 bases, with 9 bases separating them. As DNA, the CDR3 is TGTGCCTGGAGTGTATACAGTCGAGATACGCAGTATTTT. Translated: CAWSVYSRDTQYF.

Turning to this clonotype: The germline gene is not matched at one end of the junction; a read error may be the cause. V gene TRBV12-3 or TRBV12-4 combines with J gene TRBJ1-4; 10 bases fit TRBD1. The CDR3 is 14 amino acids. In nucleotides, the CDR3 is TGTGCCAGCAGCCGACAGGGGGCGGCGGGAAAATCGGATTTT. Its translation: CASSRQGAAGKSDF.

At least ten counts were recorded for this clonotype. The CDR3 DNA follows: TGTGCCAGCAGTTTTATACCCCGATTCGGGACTAGCGGGAGAGGGCGGCAAGAGACCCAGTACTTC. Translating gives CASSFIPRFGTSGRGRQETQYF. This chain uses TRBV12-3 or TRBV12-4 with TRBJ2-5, with 14 bases that match TRBD2. V shed 3 bases and J 2 bases; nucleotides not matched to a gene: 20. The CDR3 consists of 22 residues.

This clonotype was observed a few times. The chain links TRBV20-1 to TRBJ1-5, with 7 positions matching TRBD1. V shed 0 bases and J 7 bases; nucleotides not matched to a gene: 3. The V gene's germline CDR1 is DFQATT and CDR2 SNEGSKA (reference sequence). This CDR3 region has 13 residues. CDR3 residues: CSARDPRGQPQHF. In DNA, the CDR3 is TGCAGTGCTAGAGATCCCAGGGGGCAGCCCCAGCATTTT.

The chain combines TRBV7-2 with TRBJ2-7, with D perhaps assigned TRBD1 or TRBD2 (5 bases each). The V end lost 3 bases, the J end lost 3 bases, and 9 bases lay between the germline ends. CDR1 is SGHTA, CDR2 FQGNSA, per germline. The CDR3 length is 13 residues. The CDR3 bases are TGTGCCAGCAGCTTGAGGGACGGCTACGAGCAGTACTTC. Translated, it gives CASSLRDGYEQYF.

In this sample, this clonotype turned up many times. The rearrangement uses TRBV7-2 and TRBJ2-2, with D maybe TRBD1 (5 bases). Germline V lookup: CDR1 SGHTA, CDR2 FQGNSA. V shed 5 bases and J shed 0 bases, with 19 bases lying between them. This CDR3 has 18 residues. CDR3 DNA: TGTGCCAGCAGCCCTCCAGGCGCGGCAGGGACGAACACCGGGGAGCTGTTTTTT. Residues: CASSPPGAAGTNTGELFF.

In its sample, this clonotype was seen many times. This sequence joins TRBV6-5 and TRBJ2-1; 7 bases are a match to TRBD2. Germline V gene sequence: CDR1 MNHEY, CDR2 SVGAGI. The CDR3 is 18 residues long. Unmatched junction bases numbered 8, after V lost 0 bases and J lost 0 bases. The CDR3 protein is CASSYSIPGLHSYNEQFF. The CDR3 DNA reads TGTGCCAGCAGTTACTCGATTCCGGGACTACACTCCTACAATGAGCAGTTCTTC.

This chain joins TRBV5-4 and TRBJ2-5; 8 nucleotides match TRBD2. In germline, CDR1 is SGHNT, CDR2 YYREEE (reference sequence). CDR3 size: 15 residues. V lost 4 bases to trimming and J lost 1 base; unmatched junction nucleotides: 6. The CDR3 nucleotides are TGTGCCAGCAGCCGAGCGGGGGCCGTCCAAGAGACCCAGTACTTC. This sequence encodes CASSRAGAVQETQYF.